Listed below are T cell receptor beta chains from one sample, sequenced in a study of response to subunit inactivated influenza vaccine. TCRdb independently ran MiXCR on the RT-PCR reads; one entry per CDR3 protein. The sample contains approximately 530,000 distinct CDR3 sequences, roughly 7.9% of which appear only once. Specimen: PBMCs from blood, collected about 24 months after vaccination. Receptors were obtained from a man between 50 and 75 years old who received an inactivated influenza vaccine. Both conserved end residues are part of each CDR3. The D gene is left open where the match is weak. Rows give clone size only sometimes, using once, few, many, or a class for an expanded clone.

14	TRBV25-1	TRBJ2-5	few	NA	CASSGPTVLETQYF	TGTGCCAGCAGTGGCCCGACAGTGCTGGAGACCCAGTACTTC
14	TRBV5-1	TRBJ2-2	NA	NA	CASSAGQRTGELFF	TGCGCCAGCAGCGCGGGACAGCGCACCGGGGAGCTGTTTTTT
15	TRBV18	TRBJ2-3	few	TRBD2	CASSPRTSVSDTQYF	TGTGCCAGCTCACCAAGGACTAGCGTCTCAGATACGCAGTATTTT
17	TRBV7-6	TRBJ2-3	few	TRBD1	CASSLGHRGRDSDTQYF	TGTGCCAGCAGCTTAGGGCACAGGGGGAGAGATTCAGATACGCAGTATTTT
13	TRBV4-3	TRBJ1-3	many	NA	CASSGISGNTIYF	TGCGCCAGCAGCGGGATCTCTGGAAACACCATATATTTT
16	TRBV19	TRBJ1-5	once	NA	CASSIRATLSNQPQHF	TGTGCCAGTAGTATACGGGCCACATTGAGCAATCAGCCCCAGCATTTT
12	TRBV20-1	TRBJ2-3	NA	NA	CSARAGSDTQYF	TGCAGTGCTAGAGCAGGGTCGGATACGCAGTATTTT
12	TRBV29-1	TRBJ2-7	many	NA	CSVTGLSYEQYF	TGCAGCGTTACGGGACTTTCCTACGAGCAGTACTTC
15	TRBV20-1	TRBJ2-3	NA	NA	CSTTGTLARVDTQYF	TGCAGTACGACAGGAACACTAGCCCGTGTAGATACGCAGTATTTT
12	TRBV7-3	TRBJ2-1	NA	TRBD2	CASSPGTREQVF	TGTGCCAGCAGCCCCGGGACTAGGGAACAGGTCTTC
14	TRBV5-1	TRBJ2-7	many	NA	CASSLIQGPYEQYF	TGCGCCAGCAGCTTGATCCAGGGCCCCTACGAGCAGTACTTC
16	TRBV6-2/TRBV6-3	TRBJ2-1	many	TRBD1	CATQERAHRGYNEQFF	TGTGCCACGCAGGAAAGAGCCCACAGGGGTTACAATGAGCAGTTCTTC
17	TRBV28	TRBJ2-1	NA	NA	CASSLPTPGRGQSEQFF	TGTGCCAGCAGTTTACCGACCCCGGGACGGGGGCAATCGGAGCAGTTCTTC
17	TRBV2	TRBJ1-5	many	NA	CASKQLGEVDGNQPQHF	TGTGCCAGCAAACAACTAGGGGAGGTTGATGGCAATCAGCCCCAGCATTTT
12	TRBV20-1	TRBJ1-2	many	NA	CSASRRVDDYTF	TGCAGTGCTAGTCGCAGGGTCGATGACTACACCTTC
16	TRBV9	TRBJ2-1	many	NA	CASSVGSSSSYNEQFF	TGTGCCAGCAGCGTAGGATCCAGCAGCTCCTACAATGAGCAGTTCTTC
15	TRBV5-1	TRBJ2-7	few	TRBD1	CASSARTGGVAEQYF	TGCGCCAGCAGCGCCCGGACAGGGGGAGTTGCAGAGCAGTACTTC
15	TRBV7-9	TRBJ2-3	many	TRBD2	CASSPRGGDTDTQYF	TGTGCCAGCAGCCCTCGGGGGGGGGACACAGATACGCAGTATTTT
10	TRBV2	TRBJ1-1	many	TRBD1	CASSGTAENF	TGTGCCAGCAGCGGGACAGCCGAGAATTTT
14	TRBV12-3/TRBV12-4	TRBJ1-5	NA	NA	CASTYSGAKQPQHF	TGTGCCAGCACATACAGCGGGGCGAAGCAGCCCCAGCATTTT
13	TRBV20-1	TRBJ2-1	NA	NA	CRASGVGYNEQFF	TGCAGAGCATCAGGGGTAGGCTACAATGAGCAGTTCTTC
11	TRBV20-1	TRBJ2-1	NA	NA	CSAEGVYEQFF	TGCAGTGCAGAAGGAGTATATGAGCAGTTCTTC
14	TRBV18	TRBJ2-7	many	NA	CASSPERGWYEQYF	TGTGCCAGCTCACCAGAGAGGGGGTGGTACGAGCAGTACTTC
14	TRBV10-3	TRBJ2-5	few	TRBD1	CAISEDRGWETQYF	TGTGCCATCAGTGAAGACAGGGGATGGGAGACCCAGTACTTC
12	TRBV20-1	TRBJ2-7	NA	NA	CSASRGGGEQYF	TGCAGTGCTAGCAGGGGGGGCGGGGAGCAGTACTTC
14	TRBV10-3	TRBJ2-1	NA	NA	CAISESSSRNEQFF	TGTGCCATCAGTGAGTCGAGTAGCAGAAATGAGCAGTTCTTC
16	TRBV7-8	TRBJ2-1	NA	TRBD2	CASSLGTSGTYNEQFF	TGTGCCAGCAGCTTAGGGACTAGCGGGACCTACAATGAGCAGTTCTTC
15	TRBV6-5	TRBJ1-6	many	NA	CASSYVSGGNSPLHF	TGTGCCAGCAGTTACGTGTCGGGAGGGAATTCACCCCTCCACTTT
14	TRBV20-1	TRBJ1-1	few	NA	CSASPPGLHTEAFF	TGCAGTGCTAGCCCCCCGGGACTTCACACTGAAGCTTTCTTT
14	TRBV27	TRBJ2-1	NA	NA	CASEGQGKYNEQFF	TGTGCCAGCGAGGGGCAGGGGAAGTACAATGAGCAGTTCTTC
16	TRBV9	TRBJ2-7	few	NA	CASSVRGIASSSEQYF	TGTGCCAGCAGCGTGCGAGGTATTGCTTCCTCCTCCGAGCAGTACTTC
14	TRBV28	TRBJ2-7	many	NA	CASGYRGGSYEQYF	TGTGCCAGCGGATACAGGGGAGGCTCCTACGAGCAGTACTTC
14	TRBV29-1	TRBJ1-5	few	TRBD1	CSVAGTGLNQPQHF	TGCAGCGTTGCCGGGACAGGCCTTAATCAGCCCCAGCATTTT
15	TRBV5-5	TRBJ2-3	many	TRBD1	CASSSPGQSTDTQYF	TGTGCCAGCAGCTCGCCGGGACAGAGCACAGATACGCAGTATTTT
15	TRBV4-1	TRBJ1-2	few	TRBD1	CASSPRTGDNYGYTF	TGCGCCAGCAGCCCTCGGACAGGGGATAACTATGGCTACACCTTC